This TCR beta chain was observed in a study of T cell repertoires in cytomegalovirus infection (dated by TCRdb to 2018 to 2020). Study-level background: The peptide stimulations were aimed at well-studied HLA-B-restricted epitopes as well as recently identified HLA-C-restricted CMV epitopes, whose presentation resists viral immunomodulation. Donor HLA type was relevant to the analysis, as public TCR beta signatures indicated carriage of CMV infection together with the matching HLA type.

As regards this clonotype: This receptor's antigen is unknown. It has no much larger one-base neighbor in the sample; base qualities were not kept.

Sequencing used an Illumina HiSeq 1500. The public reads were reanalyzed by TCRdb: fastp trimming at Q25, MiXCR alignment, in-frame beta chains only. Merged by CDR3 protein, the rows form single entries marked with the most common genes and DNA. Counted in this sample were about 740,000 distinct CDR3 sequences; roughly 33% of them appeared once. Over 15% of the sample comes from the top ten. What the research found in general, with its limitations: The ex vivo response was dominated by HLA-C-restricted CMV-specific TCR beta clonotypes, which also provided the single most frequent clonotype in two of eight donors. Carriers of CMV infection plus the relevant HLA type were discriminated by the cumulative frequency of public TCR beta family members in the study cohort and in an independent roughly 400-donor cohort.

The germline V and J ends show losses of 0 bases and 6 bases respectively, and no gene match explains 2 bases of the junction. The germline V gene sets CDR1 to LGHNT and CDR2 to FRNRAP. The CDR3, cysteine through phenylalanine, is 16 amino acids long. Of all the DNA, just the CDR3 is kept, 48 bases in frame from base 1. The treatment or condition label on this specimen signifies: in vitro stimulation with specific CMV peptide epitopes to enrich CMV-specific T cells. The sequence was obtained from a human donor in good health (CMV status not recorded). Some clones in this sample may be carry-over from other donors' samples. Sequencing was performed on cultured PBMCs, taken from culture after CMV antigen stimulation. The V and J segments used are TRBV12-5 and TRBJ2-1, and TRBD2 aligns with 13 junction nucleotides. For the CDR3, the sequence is CASGLVTSGRGNEQFF. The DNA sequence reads TGTGCTAGTGGTTTGGTTACTAGCGGGAGGGGCAATGAGCAGTTCTTC.